This entry concerns a single TCR beta chain. Germline CDR1 and CDR2: LNHDA and SQIVND (reference sequence). J lost 1 base, V lost 5 bases, and 4 bases had no gene match. The CDR3 consists of 14 residues. This sample was included in a study of blood T cell repertoires in COVID-19. Study background: The United States, Italy and Spain supplied acute and convalescent COVID-19 samples.

The repertoire was sequenced with immunoSEQ multiplex PCR; TCRdb's copy has only in-frame clones and lacks some. Among 120,000 to 150,000 clones listed, around nine tenths were seen once. This TCR derives from a man aged 50-59 years with active or convalescent COVID-19. Specimen: peripheral blood. The rearrangement joins TRBV19 to TRBJ1-1; 7 bases map to TRBD1. CDR3 amino acids: CASSYQGGNTEAFF. The CDR3 nucleotides read TGTGCCAGTAGTTACCAGGGGGGGAACACTGAAGCTTTCTTT.